This TCR beta chain is drawn from a study of T cell repertoires in cytomegalovirus infection. Whole-study context: CMV epitopes, recently identified HLA-C-restricted and well-studied HLA-B-restricted, were used. Shared public TCR beta signatures pointed to both CMV infection and a matching HLA type.

CDR1 is SGDLS, CDR2 YYNGEE, per germline. V was clipped by 3 bases and J by 7 bases; unmatched bases: 3. The CDR3 extends over 14 amino acids. Each CDR3 protein is one row after TCRdb ran MiXCR on the reads. The table shows hundreds of thousands of distinct CDR3 sequences, with about a third occurring only once. With respect to this clonotype: Its antigen is unidentified.

This sample comprised cultured CD8+ T cells from PBMCs, obtained from culture after CMV antigen stimulation. The sequence came from a human donor in good health (CMV status not recorded). Some clones in this sample may be carry-over from other donors' samples. The J gene is TRBJ1-6, the V gene TRBV9; 8 bases line up with TRBD1. CDR3 DNA sequence: TGTGCCAGCAGCGAGGGACAGGCGAATTCACCCCTCCACTTT. Its protein product is CASSEGQANSPLHF.